In this sample, the clone carrying this T cell receptor (beta chain) turned up many times. Germline values: CDR1 LGHDT, CDR2 YNNKEL (reference sequence). Trimming left V 1 base short and J 8 bases short, with 6 bases between. The CDR3 loop spans 13 amino acids. This sample stems from a study of T cells in Graves' hyperthyroidism and ophthalmopathy. Amplified TCR beta CDR3 regions came from RNA transcripts. A first-round RT-PCR of the TCR CDR3 used the HTBI primer set. Using its own MiXCR run on the multiplex PCR reads, TCRdb lists one record per CDR3 protein. Of about 360,000 distinct CDR3 sequences detected, 13% appear once; the ten largest clones hold around 20%.

The rearrangement joins TRBV3-1 to TRBJ1-6; D not certain. The specimen sequenced was blood. The receptor was isolated from a man younger than 45 with Graves' hyperthyroidism that later progressed to Graves' ophthalmopathy. CDR3 loop: CASSQVRYSPLHF. As DNA, the CDR3 is TGTGCCAGCAGCCAAGTCAGGTATTCACCCCTCCACTTT.